A selection of T cell receptor beta chains follows, all from one sample in a study of blood T cell repertoires in COVID-19. Some clones are missing from TCRdb's copy, which holds only in-frame ones; the method was immunoSEQ multiplex PCR. The profile shows about 45,000 clones, over 75% of them singletons. Specimen: peripheral blood. These receptors were taken from a human donor in a cohort sampled during active COVID-19. Both conserved end residues are part of each CDR3. Each record gives: D gene, clone size, V gene, J gene, CDR3 DNA, CDR3 protein. The D gene is left open where the match is weak. The size entry is marked missing in some rows and otherwise reads once, few, many or a size class.

d_call: -
clone_size: -
v_call: TRBV30
j_call: TRBJ1-4
cdr3_nt: TGTGCCTGGGAACAGGGAGAAAAACTGTTTTTT
cdr3_aa: CAWEQGEKLFF

d_call: -
clone_size: many
v_call: TRBV4-3
j_call: TRBJ1-5
cdr3_nt: TGCGCCAGCAGCCAAGATCCTGTCCAGCCCCAGCATTTT
cdr3_aa: CASSQDPVQPQHF

d_call: -
clone_size: -
v_call: TRBV6-1
j_call: TRBJ2-5
cdr3_nt: TGTGCCAGCAGTGAAGGGGGAGGCGGGTTAACCCAGTACTTC
cdr3_aa: CASSEGGGGLTQYF

d_call: TRBD1
clone_size: -
v_call: TRBV19
j_call: TRBJ2-7
cdr3_nt: TGTGCCAGTAGTACCGGGACAGCCACTCCCTACGAGCAGTACTTC
cdr3_aa: CASSTGTATPYEQYF

d_call: -
clone_size: -
v_call: TRBV4-1
j_call: TRBJ1-1
cdr3_nt: TGCGCCAGCAGCCAAGGTGCCCCCAGGGGATGGGCTGAAGCTTTCTTT
cdr3_aa: CASSQGAPRGWAEAFF

d_call: -
clone_size: -
v_call: TRBV7-2
j_call: TRBJ2-4
cdr3_nt: TGTGCCAGCAGCCCGTCGGAGGGGTTCGGCATTCAGTACTTC
cdr3_aa: CASSPSEGFGIQYF

d_call: -
clone_size: -
v_call: TRBV5-5
j_call: TRBJ1-2
cdr3_nt: TGTGCCAGCAGCTTTCGGGGGGATAGCTATGGCTACACCTTC
cdr3_aa: CASSFRGDSYGYTF

d_call: -
clone_size: once
v_call: TRBV6-5
j_call: TRBJ2-3
cdr3_nt: TGTGCCAGCAGCCCATCAGTAGGGGCTTTGGATACGCAGTATTTT
cdr3_aa: CASSPSVGALDTQYF

d_call: TRBD2
clone_size: few
v_call: TRBV10-2
j_call: TRBJ2-7
cdr3_nt: TGCGCCAGCAGTGTGGGGTCCAGCGGGAGTCTAGACGAGCAGTACTTC
cdr3_aa: CASSVGSSGSLDEQYF

d_call: -
clone_size: -
v_call: TRBV28
j_call: TRBJ2-1
cdr3_nt: TGTGCCAGCACCTTAGGGCGGGCCCATGAGCAGTTCTTC
cdr3_aa: CASTLGRAHEQFF

d_call: TRBD2
clone_size: -
v_call: TRBV18
j_call: TRBJ2-2
cdr3_nt: TGTGCCAGCTCACCAAGCCAAGCGGGAGTGGCCGGGGAGCTGTTTTTT
cdr3_aa: CASSPSQAGVAGELFF